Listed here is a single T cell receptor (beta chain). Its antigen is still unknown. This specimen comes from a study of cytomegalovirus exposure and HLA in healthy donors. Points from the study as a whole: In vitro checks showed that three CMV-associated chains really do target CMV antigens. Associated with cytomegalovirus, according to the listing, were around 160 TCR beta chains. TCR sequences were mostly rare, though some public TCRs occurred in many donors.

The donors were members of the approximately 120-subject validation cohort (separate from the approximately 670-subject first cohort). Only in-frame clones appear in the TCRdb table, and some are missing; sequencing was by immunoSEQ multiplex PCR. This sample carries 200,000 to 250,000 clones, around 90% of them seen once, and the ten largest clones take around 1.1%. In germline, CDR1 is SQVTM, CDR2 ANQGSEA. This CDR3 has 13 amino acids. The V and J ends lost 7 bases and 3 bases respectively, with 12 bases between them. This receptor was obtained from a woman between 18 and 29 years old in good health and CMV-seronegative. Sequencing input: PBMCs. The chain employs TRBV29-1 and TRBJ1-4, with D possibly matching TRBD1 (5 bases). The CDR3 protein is CSAKGPANEKLFF. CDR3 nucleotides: TGCAGCGCCAAGGGGCCGGCTAATGAAAAACTGTTTTTT.